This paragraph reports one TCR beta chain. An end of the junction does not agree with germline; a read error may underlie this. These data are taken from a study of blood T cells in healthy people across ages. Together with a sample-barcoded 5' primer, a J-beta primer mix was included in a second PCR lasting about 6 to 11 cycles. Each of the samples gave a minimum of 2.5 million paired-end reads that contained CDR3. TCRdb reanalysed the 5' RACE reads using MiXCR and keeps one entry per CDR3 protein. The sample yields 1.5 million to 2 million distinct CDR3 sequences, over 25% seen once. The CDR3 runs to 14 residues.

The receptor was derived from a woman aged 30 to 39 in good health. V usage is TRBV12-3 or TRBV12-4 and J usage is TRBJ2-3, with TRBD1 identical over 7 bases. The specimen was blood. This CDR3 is CASILGGPTDTQYF. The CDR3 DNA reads TGTGCCAGCATTTTAGGGGGCCCTACAGATACGCAGTATTTT.